A single sample gave rise to the 5 T cell receptor beta chains below, sequenced in a study of Ad26.COV2.S vaccination and SARS-CoV-2 variants. Assay used: immunoSEQ multiplex PCR; TCRdb lists only in-frame clones, some missing. Among 200,000 to 250,000 clones listed, roughly 90% were seen once. The treatment denotes: some 20 received Ad26.COV2.S at low or high dose, single or two shots; several received placebo; per-sample allocation not given. All samples were drawn on day 63, counting from the first vaccine or placebo injection. The sample was peripheral blood, taken in a trial of Ad26.COV2.S vaccine versus placebo. Every receptor here comes from a person aged 18-65 years who received the Ad26.COV2.S COVID-19 vaccine or a placebo.

The J gene is TRBJ2-1, the V gene TRBV5-1; 10 bases align to TRBD2. V shed 0 bases, J shed 8 bases, and the junction held 5 bases outside the gene matches. The CDR3 covers 15 residues. The germline V gene encodes CDR1 SGHRS and CDR2 YFSETQ. This chain's CDR3 is CASSLESSGGYEQFF. DNA of the CDR3: TGCGCCAGCAGCTTGGAATCTAGCGGGGGCTATGAGCAGTTCTTC.

The chain is built from TRBV5-1 and TRBJ1-1; D is unclear. Germline-derived CDR1 and CDR2 are SGHRS and YFSETQ. V was trimmed by 0 bases and J by 3 bases, leaving 12 bases between them. The CDR3 has 15 amino acids. CDR3 coding DNA: TGCGCCAGCAGCTTGGAAGCCGGGCCGGACACTGAAGCTTTCTTT. Translating it yields CASSLEAGPDTEAFF.

The chain joins TRBV6-2 or TRBV6-3 to TRBJ2-3; no clear D gene. The V end lost 2 bases, the J end lost 5 bases, and 2 bases lay between the germline ends. Germline-derived CDR1 and CDR2 are MNHEY and SVGEGT. The CDR3 is 11 residues long. The CDR3 region has the DNA TGTGCCAGCAGTTACGGAGATACGCAGTATTTT. As protein: CASSYGDTQYF.

The rearrangement links TRBV19 to TRBJ2-5; maybe TRBD1 (6 bases). CDR1 is LNHDA and CDR2 is SQIVND in the germline V gene (reference sequence). The CDR3 length is 14 residues. V was cut by 6 bases and J by 5 bases, with 16 bases left in between. The CDR3 region is CASSQNRAGETQYF. The CDR3 coding sequence is TGTGCCAGTAGCCAGAACAGGGCCGGGGAGACCCAGTACTTC.

This sequence joins TRBV5-5 and TRBJ2-7; weak D call: TRBD1 (5 bases). The CDR3 is 13 amino acids. Germline values: CDR1 SGHKS, CDR2 YYEKEE (reference sequence). V lost 4 bases, J lost 4 bases, and 12 bases lay in between. CDR3 sequence reads: CASSGDSPYEQYF. CDR3 DNA sequence: TGTGCCAGCAGCGGCGACAGTCCGTACGAGCAGTACTTC.